This TCR beta chain originates from a study of blood T cells in healthy people across ages. Using a J-beta primer mix together with a sample-barcoded 5' primer, a second PCR was run for about 6 to 12 cycles. Each CDR3 protein is one row after TCRdb ran MiXCR on the 5' RACE reads. In the table there are roughly 930,000 distinct CDR3 sequences, roughly 48% of which are singletons. The V gene lost 3 bases and the J gene lost 5 bases, with 13 bases spanning the gap. The CDR3 covers 13 residues. From germline, CDR1 is DFQATT and CDR2 SNEGSKA (reference sequence). The chain is built from TRBV20-1 and TRBJ1-1, with D perhaps matching TRBD1 (5 bases). This clonotype was sampled from a young man in good health. Sequencing was performed on blood. The CDR3 nucleotides are TGCAGTGCTAGGGTGTGGGGGAGGACTGAAGCTTTCTTT. Translating gives CSARVWGRTEAFF.